The 11 T cell receptor beta chains in this list originate from one sample, sequenced in a study of cytomegalovirus exposure and HLA in healthy donors. TCRdb's table, derived via immunoSEQ multiplex PCR, lists solely in-frame clones and lacks some. The sample carries some 80,000 clones, roughly 96% recorded once. The specimen was PBMCs. The receptors derive from a woman in her late teens or twenties in good health and CMV-seronegative.

The chain recombines TRBV27 with TRBJ2-1; D is unclear. The V end was cut by 5 bases, the J end by 8 bases, with 19 bases between. Germline V CDR1 and CDR2: MNHEY, SMNVEV (reference sequence). The length of the CDR3 is 15 residues. The CDR3 region has the DNA TGTGCCAGCAGTCGCGTCGTGTCTAGAATCGATGAGCAGTTCTTC. This translates into CASSRVVSRIDEQFF.

The chain is built from TRBV19 and TRBJ2-1, with a tentative D call TRBD1 (5 bases). CDR3 length: 17 amino acids. The germline V and J ends were trimmed by 6 bases and 7 bases, with 25 bases remaining between them. Germline lookup yields CDR1 LNHDA and CDR2 SQIVND (reference sequence). The CDR3, as DNA: TGTGCCAGTAGCCCCCCACGATGGGGCCGGGTGGGGAATGAGCAGTTCTTC. It specifies CASSPPRWGRVGNEQFF.

The chain is built from TRBV28 and TRBJ2-3, with D possibly being TRBD2 (5 bases). The CDR3 sequence is 19 residues long. The germline CDR1 and CDR2 sequences are MDHEN and SYDVKM. V was trimmed by 3 bases and J by 4 bases, leaving 26 bases between them. CDR3: CASSFIFGGSPSSPDTQYF. The CDR3 DNA sequence: TGTGCCAGCAGTTTTATTTTCGGCGGGTCGCCCTCATCGCCAGATACGCAGTATTTT.

CDR3: CASRPEPRGTEAFF. DNA of the CDR3: TGTGCCAGCAGACCCGAGCCCAGGGGGACTGAAGCTTTCTTT. The rearrangement joins TRBV6-4 to TRBJ1-1; 7 bases line up with TRBD1. This CDR3 comprises 14 residues. The V segment lost 6 bases and the J segment 5 bases; nucleotides outside the gene matches: 9. Germline CDR1 reads MRHNA; CDR2 reads SNTAGT.

This sequence joins TRBV7-9 and TRBJ2-5; perhaps TRBD2 as D (5 bases). Trimming pared 5 bases from V and 4 bases from J, leaving 11 bases between. The germline V gene encodes CDR1 SEHNR and CDR2 FQNEAQ (reference sequence). This CDR3 is built from 13 residues. CDR3 protein: CASSPSGVETQYF. Here the CDR3 DNA reads TGTGCCAGCAGCCCGAGCGGAGTAGAGACCCAGTACTTC.

This CDR3 reads CASSESAGRGNEQFF. As DNA, the CDR3 is TGCGCCAGCAGTGAGTCGGCGGGAAGGGGCAATGAGCAGTTCTTC. The V call is TRBV10-1, the J call TRBJ2-1, with D perhaps matching TRBD2 (6 bases). V shed 0 bases and J shed 6 bases, with 12 bases lying between them. This CDR3 spans 15 amino acids. Looked up from germline, CDR1 is WNHNN and CDR2 is SYGVQD (reference sequence).

The chain links TRBV5-6 to TRBJ2-4; D may be TRBD2 (6 bases). Trimming cost V 0 bases and J 6 bases, with 13 bases left between them. Germline V CDR1 and CDR2: SGHDT, YYEEEE. The CDR3 has 15 amino acids. In nucleotides, the CDR3 is TGTGCCAGCAGCTTGGAATGGAGGGGAGGAAACATTCAGTACTTC. Its protein product is CASSLEWRGGNIQYF.

This sequence joins TRBV7-9 and TRBJ2-2, with D maybe TRBD2 (7 bases). Trimming left V 5 bases short and J 6 bases short, with 10 bases between. This CDR3 spans 13 amino acids. Germline CDR1 reads SEHNR; CDR2 reads FQNEAQ (reference sequence). The CDR3 region is CASSVGGPGELFF. CDR3 in DNA: TGTGCCAGCAGCGTGGGGGGGCCCGGGGAGCTGTTTTTT.

The rearrangement uses TRBV5-1 and TRBJ2-1, with TRBD2 matching 8 bases. The CDR3 is 16 amino acids. Trimming removed 0 bases from V and 0 bases from J; junction bases left unmatched: 2. The germline V gene has CDR1 SGHRS and CDR2 YFSETQ. CDR3 amino acids: CASSLVSGSSYNEQFF. In DNA form, the CDR3 reads TGCGCCAGCAGCTTGGTGAGCGGGAGCTCCTACAATGAGCAGTTCTTC.

The chain employs TRBV18 and TRBJ2-7; 7 bases agree with TRBD2. J was trimmed by 0 bases and V by 5 bases; bases with no gene match: 16. Per germline, CDR1 KGHSH and CDR2 LQKENI. This CDR3 is 18 amino acids long. The CDR3 is CASSSEPGGKYSSYEQYF. CDR3 coding DNA: TGTGCCAGCTCATCTGAACCGGGAGGAAAGTACTCCTCCTACGAGCAGTACTTC.

The chain carries TRBV7-2 and TRBJ1-3; D may be TRBD1 (6 bases). The CDR3 runs to 15 residues. V was trimmed by 6 bases and J by 0 bases, leaving 12 bases between them. Germline V gene sequence: CDR1 SGHTA, CDR2 FQGNSA. CDR3 coding DNA: TGTGCCAGCAGTCAACAGGGAGACTCTGGAAACACCATATATTTT. Its translation: CASSQQGDSGNTIYF.